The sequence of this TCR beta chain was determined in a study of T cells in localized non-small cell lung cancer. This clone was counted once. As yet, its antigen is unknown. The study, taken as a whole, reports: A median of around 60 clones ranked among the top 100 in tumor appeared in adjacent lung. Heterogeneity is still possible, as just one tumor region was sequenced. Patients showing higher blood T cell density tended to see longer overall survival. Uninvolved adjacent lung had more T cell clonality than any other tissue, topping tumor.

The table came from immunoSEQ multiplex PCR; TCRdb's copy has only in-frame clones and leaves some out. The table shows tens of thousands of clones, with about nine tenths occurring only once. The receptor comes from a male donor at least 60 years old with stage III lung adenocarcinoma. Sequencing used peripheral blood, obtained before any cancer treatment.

The CDR3: CASSDGREVTGELFF. In DNA, the CDR3 is TGTGCCAGCAGTGATGGCCGGGAGGTCACCGGGGAGCTGTTTTTT. The rearrangement uses TRBV2 and TRBJ2-2; 7 positions agree with TRBD2. CDR3 size: 15 residues. V lost 3 bases, J lost 4 bases, and 5 bases stayed unmatched. Germline V gene sequence: CDR1 SNHLY, CDR2 FYNNEI.